One and the same sample provided the 12 T cell receptor beta chains below, sequenced in a study of OX40 agonist ivuxolimab in advanced cancers. TCRdb's copy holds only in-frame clones and misses some; the assay was immunoSEQ multiplex PCR. The data show about 110,000 clones, roughly nine tenths seen once. The input for sequencing was CD4+ or CD8+ T cells sorted from blood, taken in a trial of the OX40 agonist ivuxolimab. The receptor source for this set is an adult with an advanced solid tumor such as melanoma, head and neck, liver or kidney cancer.

This chain connects TRBV11-3 to TRBJ2-2; D possibly corresponds to TRBD2 (6 bases). V was trimmed by 4 bases and J by 5 bases, leaving 17 bases between them. The CDR3 covers 16 residues. Germline V gives CDR1 SGHNT, CDR2 YENEEA. This chain's CDR3 is CASSYSGTLRTGELFF. The CDR3 nucleotides are TGTGCCAGCAGCTATTCCGGGACTTTAAGGACCGGGGAGCTGTTTTTT. Together with reference TRBV11-3 and TRBJ2-2, the CDR3 gives the full variable domain: EAGVVQSPRYKIIEKKQPVAFWCNPISGHNTLYWYLQNLGQGPELLIRYENEEAVDDSQLPKDRFSAERLKGVDSTLKIQPAELGDSAVYLCASSYSGTLRTGELFFGEGSRLTVL.

The CDR3 nucleotides read TGTGCCAGCAGCTCAGAACGTGGAGCCGGGCAGCCCCAGCATTTT. Encoded protein: CASSSERGAGQPQHF. This rearrangement joins TRBV7-2 to TRBJ1-5, with D hard to call. V gave up 4 bases and J gave up 7 bases, with 17 bases separating them. Germline V gene lookup returns CDR1 SGHTA and CDR2 FQGNSA. The CDR3 has 15 residues. The variable domain in full, with the rest retrieved from reference TRBV7-2 and TRBJ1-5, is GAGVSQSPSNKVTEKGKDVELRCDPISGHTALYWYRQSLGQGLEFLIYFQGNSAPDKSGLPSDRFSAERTGGSVSTLTIQRTQQEDSAVYLCASSSERGAGQPQHFGDGTRLSIL.

V gene TRBV10-3 combines with J gene TRBJ1-4; D perhaps matches TRBD1 (5 bases). The germline V gene encodes CDR1 ENHRY and CDR2 SYGVKD. The CDR3 spans 15 residues. The V gene lost 0 bases and the J gene lost 4 bases, with 9 bases spanning the gap. The CDR3 here is CAISESLTVNEKLFF. CDR3 DNA sequence: TGTGCCATCAGTGAGTCGCTGACAGTTAATGAAAAACTGTTTTTT.

This chain uses TRBV19 with TRBJ1-1; D call uncertain. This CDR3 is 12 amino acids long. Trimming left V 9 bases short and J 3 bases short, with 11 bases between. CDR1 and CDR2 (germline): LNHDA, SQIVND (reference sequence). CDR3 protein: CASRYGDTEAFF. CDR3 DNA sequence: TGTGCCAGCAGGTATGGGGACACTGAAGCTTTCTTT. The full variable domain, completed using reference TRBV19 and TRBJ1-1, is DGGITQSPKYLFRKEGQNVTLSCEQNLNHDAMYWYRQDPGQGLRLIYYSQIVNDFQKGDIAEGYSVSREKKESFPLTVTSAQKNPTAFYLCASRYGDTEAFFGQGTRLTVV.

The V and J genes are TRBV5-1 and TRBJ2-1; 13 nucleotides agree with TRBD2. This CDR3 comprises 15 residues. After removal of 3 bases from V and 9 bases from J, the junction contained 6 bases not matched to a gene. CDR1 is SGHRS and CDR2 is YFSETQ in the germline V gene. Here the CDR3 DNA reads TGCGCCAGCAGCTCGACTAGCGGGAGGTTCGGTGAGCAGTTCTTC. As protein: CASSSTSGRFGEQFF.

The rearrangement joins TRBV7-2 to TRBJ2-7; 11 nucleotides agree with TRBD2. The CDR3 spans 15 residues. The V segment lost 3 bases and the J segment 6 bases; nucleotides outside the gene matches: 7. CDR1 and CDR2 (germline): SGHTA, FQGNSA. CDR3 in DNA: TGTGCCAGCAGCTTGAATATAGCGGGGGGGGTCGAGCAGTACTTC. Amino acid sequence: CASSLNIAGGVEQYF.

V is TRBV5-4 and J is TRBJ1-5; D not resolved. The CDR3 has 13 amino acids. CDR1 SGHNT and CDR2 YYREEE come from the germline V gene (reference sequence). V lost 2 bases and J lost 7, with 10 bases in between. The CDR3 DNA reads TGTGCCAGCAGCTTTGACCCTACCCAGCCCCAGCATTTT. It specifies CASSFDPTQPQHF.

The chain has TRBV30 and TRBJ2-1; maybe TRBD2 (5 bases). Germline lookup yields CDR1 GTSNPN and CDR2 SVGIG (reference sequence). The CDR3 is 14 residues long. Trimming pared 4 bases from V and 7 bases from J, leaving 17 bases between. CDR3 bases: TGTGCCTGGACCGCTAGCATTCGTGGAAATGAGCAGTTCTTC. Translating it yields CAWTASIRGNEQFF. The whole variable domain, remainder taken from reference TRBV30 and TRBJ2-1, is SQTIHQWPATLVQPVGSPLSLECTVEGTSNPNLYWYRQAAGRGLQLLFYSVGIGQISSEVPQNLSASRPQDRQFILSSKKLLLSDSGFYLCAWTASIRGNEQFFGPGTRLTVL.

J is TRBJ2-4 and V is TRBV28; possibly TRBD1 or TRBD2 for D (5 bases each). CDR3 length: 18 amino acids. V was clipped by 1 base and J by 15 bases, with 31 bases between them. The germline gives CDR1 MDHEN, CDR2 SYDVKM. The CDR3 bases are TGTGCCAGCAGTTTATTAACGGCCCTTTCGGATTCCGGGGCCTTTAGGTACTTC. It is translated as CASSLLTALSDSGAFRYF.

This clone has only one observation. The V call is TRBV7-9, the J call TRBJ2-5; D is perhaps TRBD1 (6 bases). Germline CDR1 and CDR2: SEHNR and FQNEAQ (reference sequence). V lost 1 base and J lost 6, with 12 bases in between. The CDR3 extends over 14 amino acids. The chain's CDR3 is CASSLGTERQTQYF. The CDR3 DNA reads TGTGCCAGCAGCTTAGGGACAGAGAGACAGACCCAGTACTTC.

The chain combines TRBV10-3 with TRBJ2-3; tentatively, D is TRBD2 (5 bases). Trimming cost V 4 bases and J 6 bases, with 5 bases left between them. The CDR3 length is 11 residues. The germline CDR1 and CDR2 sequences are ENHRY and SYGVKD. The CDR3 loop reads CAISGGDTQYF. In nucleotides, the CDR3 is TGTGCCATCAGTGGCGGGGATACGCAGTATTTT.

This CDR3 reads CASSLASGGLNTGELFF. In nucleotides, the CDR3 is TGTGCCAGCAGCTTAGCTAGCGGGGGGCTGAACACCGGGGAGCTGTTTTTT. The V gene is TRBV11-1, the J gene TRBJ2-2; 10 positions match TRBD2. The CDR3 spans 17 residues. Looked up from germline, CDR1 is SGHAT and CDR2 is FQDESV (reference sequence). The V gene end was trimmed by 0 bases and the J gene end by 1 base; junction bases not matched to a gene: 2. Using reference TRBV11-1 and TRBJ2-2 for the parts outside the CDR3, the full variable domain is EAEVAQSPRYKITEKSQAVAFWCDPISGHATLYWYRQILGQGPELLVQFQDESVVDDSQLPKDRFSAERLKGVDSTLKIQPAELGDSAMYLCASSLASGGLNTGELFFGEGSRLTVL.